The next 4 T cell receptor beta chains were all read from a single sample in a study of blood T cell repertoires in COVID-19. Here immunoSEQ multiplex PCR was the method, and the copy in TCRdb shows in-frame clones only, minus some. Of 130,000 to 150,000 clones listed, 80% to 90% are singletons. Sequenced material: peripheral blood. These receptors came from a man aged 18 to 29 with COVID-19, enrolled during active disease.

This chain joins TRBV20-1 and TRBJ2-1; unclear D gene. Trimming pared 3 bases from V and 6 bases from J, leaving 24 bases between. The V gene's germline CDR1 is DFQATT and CDR2 SNEGSKA (reference sequence). The CDR3 runs 17 residues. The CDR3 loop reads CSASYDSHGPIGNEQFF. The CDR3, as DNA: TGCAGTGCTAGTTACGACTCCCACGGCCCAATCGGCAATGAGCAGTTCTTC.

This sequence joins TRBV5-1 and TRBJ2-2, with D perhaps TRBD2 (5 bases). This CDR3 region has 14 residues. Trimming removed 5 bases at V and 3 bases at J, with 11 bases between. Germline V lookup: CDR1 SGHRS, CDR2 YFSETQ. Written as DNA, the CDR3 is TGCGCCAGCAGATGGACTGCTGACACCGGGGAGCTGTTTTTT. This gives the protein CASRWTADTGELFF.

This clone occurred once. The chain carries TRBV27 and TRBJ2-5; D may be TRBD2 (5 bases). CDR3 length equals 13 residues. Germline V lookup: CDR1 MNHEY, CDR2 SMNVEV (reference sequence). V was cut by 2 bases and J by 4 bases, with 8 bases left in between. The CDR3 loop is CASSLVAGETQYF. In DNA form, the CDR3 reads TGTGCCAGCAGTTTAGTGGCGGGAGAGACCCAGTACTTC.

The chain links TRBV5-1 to TRBJ1-3; the match to TRBD1 covers 7 bases. This CDR3 region has 14 residues. V trimming: 3 bases; J trimming: 4 bases; junction bases outside the gene matches: 4. Germline V gene sequence: CDR1 SGHRS, CDR2 YFSETQ. Here the CDR3 DNA reads TGCGCCAGCAGCTCACGGACAGGAGGAAACACCATATATTTT. Translation gives CASSSRTGGNTIYF.